This is a list of T cell receptor beta chains from one sample in a study of cytomegalovirus exposure and HLA in healthy donors. TCRdb's copy holds only in-frame clones and misses some; the assay was immunoSEQ multiplex PCR. The sample lists 150,000 to 200,000 clones; under 85% were seen once. The sequenced sample was PBMCs. The receptor set was obtained from a woman between 25 and 40 years old in good health and CMV-seronegative. CDR3s include the opening cysteine and the closing phenylalanine or tryptophan. A D gene is named only where the DNA matches it firmly. Some rows have no size entry. The others give once, few or many, or a class for an expanded clone.

size	V	J	D	CDR3	DNA
.	TRBV6-4	TRBJ2-1	.	CASSDLPLSSYNEQFF	TGTGCCAGCAGTGATCTACCCCTGAGCTCCTACAATGAGCAGTTCTTC
.	TRBV6-5	TRBJ1-3	TRBD1	CASSGGPNTIYF	TGTGCCAGCTCAGGGGGACCGAACACCATATATTTT
.	TRBV7-9	TRBJ2-7	TRBD1	CASSRWDRTYEQYF	TGTGCCAGCAGCCGCTGGGACAGGACCTACGAGCAGTACTTC
.	TRBV23-1	TRBJ1-5	TRBD1	CASSQQGVARLRVGQPQHF	TGCGCCAGCAGTCAACAGGGGGTAGCTCGGCTTCGTGTGGGTCAGCCCCAGCATTTT
.	TRBV30	TRBJ1-6	TRBD1	CAWRLKGQTNSPLHF	TGTGCCTGGAGATTGAAGGGACAGACTAATTCACCCCTCCACTTT
once	TRBV6-4	TRBJ1-2	.	CASSPEGVPGSYTF	TGTGCCAGCAGTCCCGAGGGCGTACCTGGGAGCTACACCTTC
.	TRBV5-4	TRBJ1-2	.	CASSSPGRGYTF	TGTGCCAGCAGCTCGCCTGGCCGTGGCTACACCTTC
.	TRBV15	TRBJ2-1	.	CATNEDGIHNEQFF	TGTGCCACCAACGAGGACGGGATACACAATGAGCAGTTCTTC
.	TRBV19	TRBJ1-2	.	CASRTGDSNYGYTF	TGTGCCAGTAGGACAGGAGACTCTAACTATGGCTACACCTTC
.	TRBV7-8	TRBJ1-1	TRBD1	CASSQNRGITEAFF	TGTGCCAGCAGCCAAAACAGGGGGATCACTGAAGCTTTCTTT
.	TRBV30	TRBJ2-3	.	CASGDRPGGNTDTQYF	TGTGCCTCTGGGGACAGGCCGGGGGGTAACACAGATACGCAGTATTTT
.	TRBV15	TRBJ1-6	TRBD1	CATSLHRGLSPLHF	TGTGCCACCAGCTTACACAGGGGTTTGTCACCCCTCCACTTT
.	TRBV7-2	TRBJ1-1	.	CASSLTGYEAFF	TGTGCCAGCAGCCTGACAGGATATGAAGCTTTCTTT
.	TRBV7-8	TRBJ1-2	.	CASTEGGPNYGYTF	TGTGCCAGCACCGAAGGGGGTCCTAACTATGGCTACACCTTC
.	TRBV5-6	TRBJ2-7	TRBD1	CASSLTGQVYEQYF	TGTGCCAGCAGCTTGACGGGACAGGTCTACGAGCAGTACTTC
.	TRBV6-6	TRBJ1-1	TRBD1	CASTPMDRGLTEAFF	TGTGCCAGCACTCCTATGGACAGGGGGCTAACTGAAGCTTTCTTT
once	TRBV5-1	TRBJ2-7	.	CASSLEGASRDEQYF	TGCGCCAGCAGCTTGGAAGGGGCCTCCAGGGACGAGCAGTACTTC
.	TRBV6-6	TRBJ1-2	TRBD1	CASTPGQGVFYGYTF	TGTGCCAGCACCCCCGGACAGGGAGTATTTTACGGCTACACCTTC
.	TRBV5-1	TRBJ1-1	TRBD1	CASSIPQGGAANTEAFF	TGCGCCAGCAGCATCCCCCAAGGGGGCGCGGCGAACACTGAAGCTTTCTTT
once	TRBV6-5	TRBJ2-7	TRBD1	CATRGQSLREQYF	TGTGCCACTCGGGGACAGAGCCTTCGTGAGCAGTACTTC
.	TRBV7-7	TRBJ2-1	TRBD1	CASSLWQGAGEQFF	TGTGCTAGCAGCTTATGGCAGGGGGCGGGTGAGCAGTTCTTC
few	TRBV2	TRBJ1-5	.	CASSAGTNQPQHF	TGTGCCAGCAGTGCGGGAACCAATCAGCCCCAGCATTTT
.	TRBV18	TRBJ2-1	.	CASSPPRAGSSYNEQFF	TGTGCCAGCTCACCACCTAGAGCAGGCAGCTCCTACAATGAGCAGTTCTTC
.	TRBV5-4	TRBJ2-5	TRBD1	CASSPGTASLQETQYF	TGTGCCAGCAGTCCCGGGACAGCTTCTCTACAAGAGACCCAGTACTTC
once	TRBV29-1	TRBJ2-1	TRBD2	CSFSVASGINEQFF	TGCAGCTTCTCGGTTGCTAGCGGTATCAATGAGCAGTTCTTC
.	TRBV20-1	TRBJ1-2	.	CSAKNRAGYTF	TGCAGTGCAAAAAACAGGGCCGGCTACACCTTC
once	TRBV7-8	TRBJ2-7	TRBD1	CASSGRDRVYEQYF	TGTGCCAGCAGCGGACGGGACAGGGTATACGAGCAGTACTTC
.	TRBV9	TRBJ1-1	.	CASRPRGGGMNTEAFF	TGTGCCAGCAGGCCGAGAGGGGGTGGAATGAACACTGAAGCTTTCTTT
.	TRBV7-9	TRBJ2-5	TRBD2	CASSPGLAKETQYF	TGTGCCAGCAGCCCGGGACTAGCGAAAGAGACCCAGTACTTC
.	TRBV30	TRBJ2-1	TRBD1	CAWRGQSLGHNEQFF	TGTGCCTGGAGGGGACAGTCACTCGGACACAATGAGCAGTTCTTC
.	TRBV10-2	TRBJ2-1	.	CASKRSGEYNEQFF	TGCGCCAGCAAAAGGAGCGGTGAATACAATGAGCAGTTCTTC
.	TRBV2	TRBJ2-2	TRBD1	CASRPGQMNTGELFF	TGTGCCAGCAGACCGGGACAGATGAACACCGGGGAGCTGTTTTTT
.	TRBV18	TRBJ1-1	.	CASSPVTEVEAFF	TGTGCCAGCTCACCAGTGACAGAAGTTGAAGCTTTCTTT
few	TRBV7-2	TRBJ1-2	.	CASSLGGVGRGYTF	TGTGCCAGCAGCTTAGGGGGCGTTGGGCGGGGCTACACCTTC
.	TRBV2	TRBJ1-1	TRBD1	CATHRDRGRAEAFF	TGTGCCACGCACCGGGACAGGGGGCGAGCTGAAGCTTTCTTT
.	TRBV18	TRBJ2-7	.	CASSPPTAYEQYF	TGTGCCAGCTCACCACCGACTGCTTACGAGCAGTACTTC
.	TRBV18	TRBJ1-1	.	CASSPQQVGTTEAFF	TGTGCCAGCTCACCGCAACAGGTCGGTACGACTGAAGCTTTCTTT
.	TRBV2	TRBJ1-2	.	CASSDNGYTF	TGTGCCAGCAGTGATAATGGCTACACCTTC
few	TRBV25-1	TRBJ1-2	TRBD1	CASSEQGGYGYTF	TGTGCCAGCAGTGAACAGGGGGGCTATGGCTACACCTTC
.	TRBV23-1	TRBJ1-5	.	CASSRGQASNQPQHF	TGCGCCAGCAGTCGTGGGCAGGCTAGCAATCAGCCCCAGCATTTT
.	TRBV5-1	TRBJ1-1	TRBD1	CASSPGGTGVGTEAFF	TGCGCCAGCAGCCCTGGCGGGACAGGGGTTGGTACTGAAGCTTTCTTT
.	TRBV7-6	TRBJ2-7	.	CASSLKGEFDEQYF	TGTGCCAGCAGCCTGAAGGGGGAGTTCGACGAGCAGTACTTC
once	TRBV20-1	TRBJ2-1	.	CSARGTFEQFF	TGCAGTGCTAGAGGGACTTTCGAGCAGTTCTTC
.	TRBV28	TRBJ1-3	.	CASKEDALGGNTIYF	TGTGCCAGCAAGGAGGACGCTCTGGGTGGAAACACCATATATTTT
.	TRBV7-8	TRBJ2-7	.	CASSLAPYEQYF	TGTGCCAGCAGCTTAGCGCCTTACGAGCAGTACTTC
.	TRBV5-6	TRBJ1-1	TRBD1	CASSHPGDRENTEAFF	TGTGCCAGCAGCCATCCAGGGGACAGAGAGAACACTGAAGCTTTCTTT
.	TRBV19	TRBJ2-3	.	CASSIVRGSTDTQYF	TGTGCCAGTAGTATAGTACGGGGGAGCACAGATACGCAGTATTTT